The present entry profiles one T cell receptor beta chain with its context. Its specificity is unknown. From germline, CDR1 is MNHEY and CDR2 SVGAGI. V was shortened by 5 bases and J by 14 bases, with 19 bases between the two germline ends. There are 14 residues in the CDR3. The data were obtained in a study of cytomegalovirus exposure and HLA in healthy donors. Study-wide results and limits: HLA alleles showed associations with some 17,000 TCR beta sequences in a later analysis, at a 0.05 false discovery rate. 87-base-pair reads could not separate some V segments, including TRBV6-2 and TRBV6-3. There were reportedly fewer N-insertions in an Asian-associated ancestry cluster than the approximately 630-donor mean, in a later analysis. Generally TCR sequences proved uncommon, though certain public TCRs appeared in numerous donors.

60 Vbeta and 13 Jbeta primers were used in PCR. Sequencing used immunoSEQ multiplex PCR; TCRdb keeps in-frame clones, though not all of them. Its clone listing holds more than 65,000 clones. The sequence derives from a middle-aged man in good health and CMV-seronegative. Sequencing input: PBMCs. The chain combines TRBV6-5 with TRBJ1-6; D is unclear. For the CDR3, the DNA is TGTGCCAGCAGTGAGCGGCGGGTTAAGTCGTCCCTCCACTTT. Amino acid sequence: CASSERRVKSSLHF.